These 28 T cell receptor beta chains were all obtained from the same sample, sequenced in a study of T cell changes during pregnancy in multiple sclerosis. Profiled with immunoSEQ multiplex PCR; TCRdb holds only in-frame clones, not every one. The table lists around 62,000 clones, around 93% of them singletons. Sequencing was performed on CD8+ T cells from peripheral blood mononuclear cells, taken in the second trimester of pregnancy. The receptor source for this set is a female donor with multiple sclerosis, enrolled in a pregnancy study.

J is TRBJ2-3 and V is TRBV14, with D perhaps TRBD2 (7 bases). The CDR3 spans 20 residues. V lost 3 bases and J 1 base, leaving 26 bases between the germline ends. Germline V CDR1 and CDR2: SGHDN, FVKESK. The CDR3, as DNA: TGTGCCAGCAGCCAGTTCCCGGGGGCTAGCGGCTTTCTCGGCACAGATACGCAGTATTTT. It is translated as CASSQFPGASGFLGTDTQYF.

This clone showed up just once. The rearrangement joins TRBV7-6 to TRBJ2-1, with TRBD2 matching 9 bases. The CDR3 contains 16 residues. The germline V gene encodes CDR1 SGHVS and CDR2 FNYEAQ. The J segment lost 4 bases and the V segment lost 2 bases, leaving 6 bases of the junction unmatched. CDR3 in amino acids: CASSLRGLAGYNEQFF. The CDR3 DNA reads TGTGCCAGCAGCTTAAGAGGGCTAGCGGGGTACAATGAGCAGTTCTTC.

V usage is TRBV5-5 and J usage is TRBJ1-5; weak D call: TRBD1 (6 bases). The germline CDR1 and CDR2 sequences are SGHKS and YYEKEE (reference sequence). The CDR3 sequence is 16 residues long. V gave up 4 bases and J gave up 3 bases, with 17 bases separating them. The CDR3 region is CASSLATGILNQPQHF. In DNA form, the CDR3 reads TGTGCCAGCAGCCTGGCAACAGGGATCCTCAATCAGCCCCAGCATTTT. Full variable domain (outside the CDR3, taken from reference TRBV5-5 and TRBJ1-5): DAGVTQSPTHLIKTRGQQVTLRCSPISGHKSVSWYQQVLGQGPQFIFQYYEKEERGRGNFPDRFSARQFPNYSSELNVNALLLGDSALYLCASSLATGILNQPQHFGDGTRLSIL.

The genes are TRBV9 and TRBJ1-2; no clear D gene. Deletions cut 0 bases from V and 11 bases from J, with 8 bases between. Germline lookup yields CDR1 SGDLS and CDR2 YYNGEE. This CDR3 comprises 11 residues. The CDR3 loop reads CASSVGETYTF. CDR3 nucleotide sequence: TGTGCCAGCAGCGTAGGAGAGACTTACACCTTC.

This chain links TRBV25-1 with TRBJ2-3; unclear D gene. Trimming stripped 0 bases from V and 2 bases from J, with 12 bases between. Germline V gene sequence: CDR1 MGHDK, CDR2 SYGVNS. This CDR3 contains 16 residues. CDR3 protein: CASSEYSDLNTDTQYF. For the CDR3, the DNA is TGTGCCAGCAGTGAATATAGTGACTTAAACACAGATACGCAGTATTTT.

The CDR3 region is CASRLSRSSESEQYF. CDR3 nucleotides: TGTGCCAGCAGACTATCTCGGTCGAGTGAGTCCGAGCAGTACTTC. V gene TRBV28 combines with J gene TRBJ2-7, with unresolved D. CDR1 and CDR2 (germline): MDHEN, SYDVKM. This CDR3 region has 15 residues. Trimming pared 6 bases from V and 6 bases from J, leaving 21 bases between.

The J gene is TRBJ2-3, the V gene TRBV4-1, with 7 nucleotides matching TRBD2. This CDR3 region has 18 residues. V trimming: 3 bases; J trimming: 4 bases; junction bases outside the gene matches: 16. The V gene's germline CDR1 is MGHRA and CDR2 YSYEKL. CDR3 residues: CASSQSGVRSTLADTQYF. CDR3 coding DNA: TGCGCCAGCAGCCAGAGCGGGGTGCGATCAACGCTTGCAGATACGCAGTATTTT.

The chain joins TRBV5-1 to TRBJ2-7; TRBD2 matches 9 bases. V shed 3 bases and J 2 bases; nucleotides not matched to a gene: 6. Germline V gene lookup returns CDR1 SGHRS and CDR2 YFSETQ. The CDR3 is 15 residues long. The CDR3 DNA is TGCGCCAGCAGCTATGAAGCGGGGGGCGCCTACGAGCAGTACTTC. Amino acids: CASSYEAGGAYEQYF.

This chain's CDR3 is CASSSISGPRSYEQYF. The CDR3 coding sequence is TGTGCCAGCAGCTCCATCTCAGGCCCCCGCTCCTACGAGCAGTACTTC. The J gene is TRBJ2-7, the V gene TRBV7-9; no reliable D call. There are 16 residues in the CDR3. CDR1 and CDR2 from the germline V gene are SEHNR and FQNEAQ (reference sequence). V lost 4 bases and J 0 bases, leaving 16 bases between the germline ends. The full variable domain, its missing parts supplied by reference TRBV7-9 and TRBJ2-7, is DTGVSQNPRHKITKRGQNVTFRCDPISEHNRLYWYRQTLGQGPEFLTYFQNEAQLEKSRLLSDRFSAERPKGSFSTLEIQRTEQGDSAMYLCASSSISGPRSYEQYFGPGTRLTVT.

This clone was recorded once. The chain joins TRBV7-9 to TRBJ1-2, with D possibly being TRBD1 (5 bases). CDR3 length: 15 amino acids. Trimming took 2 bases from V and 8 from J, leaving 18 bases between them. Germline CDR1 SEHNR, CDR2 FQNEAQ (reference sequence). CDR3: CASSLTQTVLDGYTF. In DNA, the CDR3 is TGTGCCAGCAGCTTAACCCAGACAGTGTTGGACGGCTACACCTTC. The complete variable domain, with remaining parts taken from reference TRBV7-9 and TRBJ1-2, reads DTGVSQNPRHKITKRGQNVTFRCDPISEHNRLYWYRQTLGQGPEFLTYFQNEAQLEKSRLLSDRFSAERPKGSFSTLEIQRTEQGDSAMYLCASSLTQTVLDGYTFGSGTRLTVV.

The rearrangement uses TRBV25-1 and TRBJ2-7; D is ambiguous. Trimming took 0 bases from V and 13 from J, leaving 13 bases between them. The CDR3 has 12 residues. The germline CDR1 and CDR2 sequences are MGHDK and SYGVNS. CDR3 sequence (DNA): TGTGCCAGCAGTGAATATAGTGGCGGTTTCTACTTC. This codes for CASSEYSGGFYF.

The rearrangement links TRBV2 to TRBJ1-2, with D maybe TRBD1 (5 bases). Trimming took 4 bases from V and 1 from J, leaving 16 bases between them. From germline, CDR1 is SNHLY and CDR2 FYNNEI. The CDR3 covers 16 residues. Here the CDR3 reads CASSGVIETDNYGYTF. CDR3 nucleotide sequence: TGTGCCAGCAGTGGGGTCATCGAGACAGATAACTATGGCTACACCTTC.

In this sample, this clone turned up once. The chain joins TRBV21-1 to TRBJ1-1. TRBV21-1 is described as a pseudogene. The CDR3 has 19 amino acids. Here the CDR3 DNA reads TGTGCCAGCAGCAAAATCCTGGACCTCTGGGAGGAGATGAACACTGAAGCTTTCTTT. Its translation is CASSKILDLWEEMNTEAFF.

The CDR3 loop reads CSVAAPGLNTEAFF. CDR3 nucleotides: TGCAGCGTTGCTGCGCCAGGGTTGAACACTGAAGCTTTCTTT. The chain has TRBV29-1 and TRBJ1-1; D perhaps matches TRBD1 (5 bases). The CDR3 is made up of 14 amino acids. The V gene's germline CDR1 is SQVTM and CDR2 ANQGSEA. Trimming took 4 bases from V and 0 from J, leaving 12 bases between them.

The rearrangement joins TRBV14 to TRBJ2-7; TRBD1 matches 9 bases. V was pared by 1 base and J by 2 bases, with 6 bases of the junction left unmatched. The CDR3 length is 16 residues. Germline lookup yields CDR1 SGHDN and CDR2 FVKESK. CDR3: CASSQGHRGPAYEQYF. In nucleotides, the CDR3 is TGTGCCAGCAGCCAAGGTCACAGGGGGCCCGCCTACGAGCAGTACTTC.

The table lists this clone with a count of one. This rearrangement joins TRBV6-5 to TRBJ2-7; the match to TRBD2 covers 7 bases. The length of the CDR3 is 15 residues. Germline V gene lookup returns CDR1 MNHEY and CDR2 SVGAGI. The V segment lost 2 bases and the J segment 2 bases; nucleotides outside the gene matches: 6. In nucleotides, the CDR3 is TGTGCCAGCAGTTACGGGGCGGGAGAGACCTACGAGCAGTACTTC. It yields the protein CASSYGAGETYEQYF.

The chain uses TRBV7-3 and TRBJ1-5; D is undetermined. The CDR3 consists of 12 residues. V dropped 6 bases and J dropped 4 bases, with 7 bases sitting between them. The germline V gene has CDR1 SGHTA and CDR2 FQGTGA. This chain's CDR3 is CASRALNQPQHF. For the CDR3, the DNA is TGTGCCAGCAGAGCACTTAATCAGCCCCAGCATTTT.

This clone was seen only once. The chain joins TRBV9 to TRBJ2-3, with 8 bases lining up with TRBD2. CDR3 length equals 16 residues. V was clipped by 0 bases and J by 1 base; unmatched bases: 4. Germline CDR1 is SGDLS and CDR2 is YYNGEE. The CDR3 DNA reads as TGTGCCAGCAGCGTAGTTTCCGGGGGGGGCACAGATACGCAGTATTTT. This codes for CASSVVSGGGTDTQYF.

The J gene is TRBJ1-2, the V gene TRBV7-9; 7 bases are a match to TRBD1. Germline V gene data show CDR1 as SEHNR and CDR2 as FQNEAQ (reference sequence). There are 14 residues in the CDR3. The V gene end was trimmed by 2 bases and the J gene end by 10 bases; junction bases not matched to a gene: 10. The CDR3 DNA reads TGTGCCAGCAGCTTAATTCGAACAGGGGAAGACTACACCTTC. As protein: CASSLIRTGEDYTF.

The J gene is TRBJ1-2, the V gene TRBV10-3; 11 bases align to TRBD1. J lost 3 bases, V lost 10 bases, and 13 bases had no gene match. Germline CDR1 and CDR2: ENHRY and SYGVKD. This CDR3 has 16 amino acids. The CDR3 DNA is TGTGCCACCCTCAAGGACAGGGGGCAAGTTGACTATGGCTACACCTTC. Residues: CATLKDRGQVDYGYTF.

The chain is built from TRBV4-1 and TRBJ2-7; tentative D call: TRBD2 (6 bases). The CDR3 has 12 amino acids. V shed 4 bases and J shed 6 bases, with 10 bases lying between them. From germline, CDR1 is MGHRA and CDR2 YSYEKL. CDR3 protein: CASSPRGSEQYF. In DNA, the CDR3 is TGCGCCAGCAGCCCCCGGGGGAGCGAGCAGTACTTC.

The gene calls are TRBV4-1 and TRBJ2-7; D is uncertain. Germline CDR1 is MGHRA and CDR2 is YSYEKL. Trimming took 2 bases from V and 6 from J, leaving 5 bases between them. The CDR3 runs 11 residues. CDR3 coding DNA: TGCGCCAGCAGCCAAAGAGGCGAGCAGTACTTC. This gives the protein CASSQRGEQYF.

This chain connects TRBV7-9 to TRBJ2-1; 10 positions agree with TRBD2. Germline V gene sequence: CDR1 SEHNR, CDR2 FQNEAQ (reference sequence). There are 15 residues in the CDR3. V lost 6 bases, J lost 1 base, and 3 bases stayed unmatched. This CDR3 reads CASRQAGGSYNEQFF. In nucleotides, the CDR3 is TGTGCCAGCAGGCAAGCGGGAGGGTCCTACAATGAGCAGTTCTTC.

This chain uses TRBV4-3 with TRBJ1-2; the match to TRBD1 covers 9 bases. V lost 4 bases to trimming and J lost 4 bases; unmatched junction nucleotides: 7. Germline CDR1 reads LGHNA; CDR2 reads YSLEER. This CDR3 has 15 amino acids. The CDR3 here is CASSRQGEEGYGYTF. DNA of the CDR3: TGCGCCAGCAGCCGACAGGGGGAAGAGGGCTATGGCTACACCTTC.

The genes are TRBV27 and TRBJ2-1; 16 positions match TRBD2. Germline V CDR1 and CDR2: MNHEY, SMNVEV (reference sequence). The CDR3 loop spans 17 amino acids. The J segment lost 8 bases and the V segment lost 5 bases, leaving 9 bases of the junction unmatched. CDR3 coding DNA: TGTGCCAGCAGTCCCGGGACTAGCGGGGGGGTTTGGGATGAGCAGTTCTTC. Its protein product is CASSPGTSGGVWDEQFF.

The chain employs TRBV10-1 and TRBJ2-7; 7 bases are shared with TRBD2. Trimming cost V 5 bases and J 6 bases; bases outside gene matches: 10. The CDR3 has 14 amino acids. The germline gives CDR1 WNHNN, CDR2 SYGVQD (reference sequence). DNA of the CDR3: TGCGCCAGCAGTCCCGGACTAGGAATCCCCGAGCAGTACTTC. Protein: CASSPGLGIPEQYF.

The genes are TRBV11-2 and TRBJ2-7; 9 bases are shared with TRBD2. CDR3 length equals 19 residues. CDR1 SGHAT and CDR2 FQNNGV come from the germline V gene. V was pared by 5 bases and J by 0 bases, with 17 bases of the junction left unmatched. CDR3 amino acids: CASSAPLVSGGLSSYEQYF. CDR3 in DNA: TGTGCCAGCAGCGCCCCCTTGGTTAGCGGGGGACTGAGCTCCTACGAGCAGTACTTC.

V usage is TRBV27 and J usage is TRBJ2-1; possible D gene TRBD1, 6 bases. CDR3 length: 15 amino acids. V lost 3 bases, J lost 8 bases, and 17 bases lay in between. Germline CDR1 is MNHEY and CDR2 is SMNVEV (reference sequence). The CDR3 loop reads CASSFAQGIIDEQFF. CDR3 coding DNA: TGTGCCAGCAGTTTTGCACAGGGCATTATCGATGAGCAGTTCTTC.